Each of the 32 T cell receptor beta chains below was sequenced from the same sample in a study of control samples from healthy donors and cancer patients. Profiled with immunoSEQ multiplex PCR; TCRdb holds only in-frame clones, not every one. The table shows 12,000 to 15,000 clones, with 70% to 85% occurring only once. Sample: formalin-fixed, paraffin-embedded tissue. These receptors all stem from a female donor with lung cancer.

The chain combines TRBV3-1 (or the pseudogene TRBV3-2) with TRBJ2-1; D is perhaps TRBD1 (5 bases). CDR1 is LGHDT, CDR2 YNNKEL, per germline (reference sequence). Trimming removed 1 base at V and 7 bases at J, with 17 bases between. This CDR3 contains 16 residues. CDR3 bases: TGTGCCAGCAGCCAAGCCGCAGGGTTCGGGTGGAATGAGCAGTTCTTC. Protein product: CASSQAAGFGWNEQFF.

This chain joins TRBV16 and TRBJ2-7; 8 nucleotides align to TRBD1. CDR3 length: 15 amino acids. Germline V gene lookup returns CDR1 KGHSY and CDR2 FQNENV. V shed 2 bases and J 3 bases; nucleotides not matched to a gene: 6. The CDR3 region has the DNA TGTGCCAGCAGCCAAACGACAGGGGATCTCTACGAGCAGTACTTC. Protein product: CASSQTTGDLYEQYF.

The chain carries TRBV28 and TRBJ2-5, with D uncertain. The CDR3 contains 12 residues. V gave up 5 bases and J gave up 10 bases, with 14 bases separating them. The V gene's germline CDR1 is MDHEN and CDR2 SYDVKM. The CDR3 bases are TGTGCCAGCAGTCCGGTGGGTGGCGGCCAGTACTTC. Residues: CASSPVGGGQYF. Looking up the rest from reference TRBV28 and TRBJ2-5 gives the full variable domain: DVKVTQSSRYLVKRTGEKVFLECVQDMDHENMFWYRQDPGLGLRLIYFSYDVKMKEKGDIPEGYSVSREKKERFSLILESASTNQTSMYLCASSPVGGGQYFGPGTRLLVL.

The chain links TRBV18 to TRBJ1-1; 7 positions agree with TRBD1. The CDR3 consists of 11 residues. The germline V gene has CDR1 KGHSH and CDR2 LQKENI. The ends lost 8 bases at V and 7 bases at J; junction bases unmatched: 4. The CDR3 reads CASRGDSEAFF. In nucleotides, the CDR3 is TGTGCCAGCCGCGGGGACAGTGAAGCTTTCTTT.

This clone was counted only a few times. This chain links TRBV4-1 with TRBJ1-1; no clear D. Germline V gene lookup returns CDR1 MGHRA and CDR2 YSYEKL. With 3 bases removed from V and 1 base from J, the gap between germline ends came to 9 bases. This CDR3 region has 14 residues. The CDR3 sequence: CASSQAGGNTEAFF. CDR3 in DNA: TGCGCCAGCAGCCAGGCGGGCGGGAACACTGAAGCTTTCTTT.

This clone was observed once. The chain uses TRBV29-1 and TRBJ2-1; possibly TRBD1 for D (6 bases). This CDR3 region has 14 residues. Germline V lookup: CDR1 SQVTM, CDR2 ANQGSEA. Trimming stripped 7 bases from V and 0 bases from J, with 13 bases between. The CDR3 DNA reads TGCAGCGGCCTGAGAGGGGGCTCCTACAATGAGCAGTTCTTC. Its translation is CSGLRGGSYNEQFF.

In this sample, this clone turned up a few times. The chain uses TRBV9 and TRBJ1-1; D gene unclear. The CDR3 runs 14 residues. Deletions cut 2 bases from V and 1 base from J, with 9 bases between. CDR1 is SGDLS and CDR2 is YYNGEE in the germline V gene. DNA of the CDR3: TGTGCCAGCAGCGTGGGCCCGGAGAACACTGAAGCTTTCTTT. Its protein product is CASSVGPENTEAFF.

The chain uses TRBV30 and TRBJ1-6; D remains unclear. This CDR3 is 13 amino acids long. Germline V lookup: CDR1 GTSNPN, CDR2 SVGIG (reference sequence). The ends were cut back, 4 bases at V and 7 bases at J, with 11 bases in the middle. The DNA for the CDR3 is TGTGCCTGGACTCAGGTTGGAAATTCACCCCTCCACTTT. This encodes CAWTQVGNSPLHF.

The V call is TRBV13, the J call TRBJ1-1, with a possible D match to TRBD1 (5 bases). Deletions cut 5 bases from V and 4 bases from J, with 17 bases between. In germline, CDR1 is PRHDT, CDR2 FYEKMQ (reference sequence). The CDR3 totals 15 residues. In DNA, the CDR3 is TGTGCCAGCAGCCCGAACTCAGGGTTCGGCACTGAAGCTTTCTTT. This sequence encodes CASSPNSGFGTEAFF.

The rearrangement links TRBV18 to TRBJ1-5; D is ambiguous. The CDR3 runs to 13 residues. Looked up from germline, CDR1 is KGHSH and CDR2 is LQKENI. V lost 3 bases and J 8 bases, leaving 11 bases between the germline ends. CDR3 nucleotide sequence: TGTGCCAGCTCACCGCTTCGGGAGGAGCCCCAGCATTTT. Translation: CASSPLREEPQHF. Looking up the rest from reference TRBV18 and TRBJ1-5 gives the full variable domain: NAGVMQNPRHLVRRRGQEARLRCSPMKGHSHVYWYRQLPEEGLKFMVYLQKENIIDESGMPKERFSAEFPKEGPSILRIQQVVRGDSAAYFCASSPLREEPQHFGDGTRLSIL.

The V gene is TRBV19, the J gene TRBJ1-1; D remains ambiguous. Trimming took off 3 bases at V and 1 base at J, with 12 bases between the two ends. Germline CDR1 and CDR2: LNHDA and SQIVND (reference sequence). The CDR3 has 15 residues. DNA of the CDR3: TGTGCCAGTAGTATTTCTCGGGAGGGGAACACTGAAGCTTTCTTT. Protein sequence: CASSISREGNTEAFF.

The chain links TRBV20-1 to TRBJ2-3; 11 positions match TRBD2. The CDR3 extends over 15 amino acids. V lost 3 bases and J lost 4; bases outside the gene matches: 6. Germline CDR1 is DFQATT and CDR2 is SNEGSKA (reference sequence). CDR3 loop: CSASVLAGVADTQYF. Here the CDR3 DNA reads TGCAGTGCTAGTGTACTAGCGGGAGTGGCAGATACGCAGTATTTT.

The chain combines TRBV6-2 or TRBV6-3 with TRBJ2-7; 7 bases align to TRBD1. J was trimmed by 0 bases and V by 4 bases; bases with no gene match: 9. The CDR3 consists of 16 residues. The V gene's germline CDR1 is MNHEY and CDR2 SVGEGT. This CDR3 reads CASSSPRDSNSYEQYF. DNA for the CDR3: TGTGCCAGCAGTTCCCCTAGGGACAGTAACTCCTACGAGCAGTACTTC.

This sequence joins TRBV9 and TRBJ1-2; 7 bases map to TRBD1. The CDR3 sequence is 13 residues long. Unmatched junction bases numbered 4, after V lost 3 bases and J lost 5 bases. Germline lookup yields CDR1 SGDLS and CDR2 YYNGEE. This chain's CDR3 is CASSAPGGYGYTF. The CDR3 region has the DNA TGTGCCAGCAGCGCCCCAGGGGGGTATGGCTACACCTTC.

V is TRBV5-5 and J is TRBJ1-2, with D unresolved. Germline V CDR1 and CDR2: SGHKS, YYEKEE (reference sequence). The germline V and J ends were trimmed by 0 bases and 7 bases, with 7 bases remaining between them. The length of the CDR3 is 12 residues. Here the CDR3 DNA reads TGTGCCAGCAGCTTGGCGAGCGGTGGCTACACCTTC. This codes for CASSLASGGYTF.

This chain joins TRBV11-2 and TRBJ2-1; a weak D match, TRBD1 (6 bases). V shed 3 bases and J shed 6 bases, with 12 bases lying between them. CDR3 length: 14 residues. The germline V gene has CDR1 SGHAT and CDR2 FQNNGV. CDR3: CASSLGALLNEQFF. CDR3 nucleotides: TGTGCCAGCAGCTTGGGGGCTCTACTCAATGAGCAGTTCTTC. Looking up the rest from reference TRBV11-2 and TRBJ2-1 gives the full variable domain: EAGVAQSPRYKIIEKRQSVAFWCNPISGHATLYWYQQILGQGPKLLIQFQNNGVVDDSQLPKDRFSAERLKGVDSTLKIQPAKLEDSAVYLCASSLGALLNEQFFGPGTRLTVL.

V and J are TRBV7-9 and TRBJ2-1, with D maybe TRBD2 (5 bases). Trimming cost V 4 bases and J 5 bases, with 12 bases left between them. Germline CDR1 and CDR2: SEHNR and FQNEAQ (reference sequence). CDR3 length equals 14 residues. CDR3: CASSSPWENNEQFF. In nucleotides, the CDR3 is TGTGCCAGCAGCTCCCCCTGGGAGAACAATGAGCAGTTCTTC.

This chain links TRBV6-1 with TRBJ1-1, with D perhaps TRBD1 (6 bases). CDR3 length: 17 residues. The V and J ends lost 4 bases and 0 bases respectively, with 18 bases between them. Germline V gene data show CDR1 as MNHNS and CDR2 as SASEGT. The CDR3 sequence is CASSARGAVDLNTEAFF. As DNA, the CDR3 is TGTGCCAGCAGTGCGCGGGGGGCTGTTGATCTGAACACTGAAGCTTTCTTT.

The genes are TRBV5-6 and TRBJ2-3, with unresolved D. From germline, CDR1 is SGHDT and CDR2 YYEEEE. The length of the CDR3 is 18 residues. V lost 2 bases and J lost 2, with 21 bases in between. The CDR3 reads CASSFYGEGPPVTDTQYF. In DNA form, the CDR3 reads TGTGCCAGCAGCTTTTATGGGGAAGGACCACCCGTCACAGATACGCAGTATTTT.

Concerning this clone itself: This may come from a read error, since a much larger clone is one base off. The V and J genes are TRBV5-6 and TRBJ2-5; unclear D gene. The CDR3 is 16 residues long. Germline V gene lookup returns CDR1 SGHDT and CDR2 YYEEEE. V dropped 0 bases and J dropped 5 bases, with 17 bases sitting between them. CDR3 nucleotides: TGTGCCAGCAGCTTGGTTCTATCGAGGATCGATGAGACCCAGTACTTC. Translating it yields CASSLVLSRIDETQYF.

The CDR3 here is CASSKPGTGDTEAFF. The CDR3 coding sequence is TGTGCCAGTAGTAAGCCAGGGACTGGGGACACTGAAGCTTTCTTT. The chain carries TRBV19 and TRBJ1-1, with D possibly matching TRBD1 (5 bases). V gave up 4 bases and J gave up 3 bases, with 15 bases separating them. Germline CDR1 LNHDA, CDR2 SQIVND (reference sequence). This CDR3 spans 15 amino acids.

DNA of the CDR3: TGTGCCTGGAGTGTCTCCCGGGTAGCGGGGGATTCCCAGTTCTTC. Its translation is CAWSVSRVAGDSQFF. The chain combines TRBV30 with TRBJ2-1; TRBD2 matches 9 bases. Germline CDR1 is GTSNPN and CDR2 is SVGIG (reference sequence). CDR3 length: 15 amino acids. The V gene end was trimmed by 0 bases and the J gene end by 13 bases; junction bases not matched to a gene: 13.

This rearrangement joins TRBV18 to TRBJ2-1; no definite D call. Germline-derived CDR1 and CDR2 are KGHSH and LQKENI. V gave up 10 bases and J gave up 2 bases, with 15 bases separating them. The CDR3 spans 14 residues. CDR3 protein: CATADGVTYNEQFF. In DNA, the CDR3 is TGTGCCACCGCCGATGGGGTTACCTACAATGAGCAGTTCTTC.

The chain combines TRBV6-5 with TRBJ2-1; 7 nucleotides align to TRBD2. V trimming: 6 bases; J trimming: 1 base; junction bases outside the gene matches: 6. CDR1 and CDR2 (germline): MNHEY, SVGAGI. The CDR3 extends over 15 amino acids. The CDR3 loop reads CASSYSGPSYNEQFF. The CDR3 region has the DNA TGTGCCAGCAGCTATAGCGGGCCATCCTACAATGAGCAGTTCTTC.

This clone was observed a few times. This rearrangement joins TRBV3-1 (or the pseudogene TRBV3-2) to TRBJ2-3, with 10 bases matching TRBD2. The CDR3 runs 15 residues. CDR1 and CDR2 (germline): LGHDT, YNNKEL (reference sequence). The V and J ends lost 5 bases and 5 bases, in that order; junction bases with no gene match: 7. For the CDR3, the DNA is TGTGCCAGCAGCAAGCTAGCGGGGGCTGGAGATACGCAGTATTTT. Amino acids: CASSKLAGAGDTQYF.

V is TRBV5-1 and J is TRBJ1-1; D call uncertain. The CDR3 covers 12 residues. Trimming cost V 1 base and J 3 bases, with 4 bases left between them. The germline V gene has CDR1 SGHRS and CDR2 YFSETQ. The CDR3: CASSLTDTEAFF. The CDR3 DNA reads as TGCGCCAGCAGCTTGACAGACACTGAAGCTTTCTTT. Using reference TRBV5-1 and TRBJ1-1 for the parts outside the CDR3, the full variable domain is KAGVTQTPRYLIKTRGQQVTLSCSPISGHRSVSWYQQTPGQGLQFLFEYFSETQRNKGNFPGRFSGRQFSNSRSEMNVSTLELGDSALYLCASSLTDTEAFFGQGTRLTVV.

This clone was counted between two and nine times. The chain couples TRBV7-8 to TRBJ1-5, with a weak D call TRBD1 (5 bases). The CDR3 has 14 amino acids. Per the germline V gene, CDR1 is SGHVS and CDR2 is FQNEAQ. V was pared by 1 base and J by 6 bases, with 10 bases between. CDR3 nucleotides: TGTGCCAGCAGCTTAGGCAGGGAGGGTCAGCCCCAGCATTTT. Encoded protein: CASSLGREGQPQHF.

The chain carries TRBV15 and TRBJ1-1; D remains unclear. This CDR3 is 13 amino acids long. Looked up from germline, CDR1 is LNHNV and CDR2 is YYDKDF (reference sequence). V lost 0 bases, J lost 4 bases, and 6 bases lay in between. The CDR3 DNA is TGTGCCACCAGCAGAGATGGCCTCACTGAAGCTTTCTTT. Residues: CATSRDGLTEAFF.

The J gene is TRBJ2-1, the V gene TRBV30, with a tentative D call TRBD2 (6 bases). Germline V gene data show CDR1 as GTSNPN and CDR2 as SVGIG (reference sequence). Trimming removed 0 bases at V and 5 bases at J, with 20 bases between. This CDR3 has 17 amino acids. CDR3 residues: CAWSVPAPGTRNNEQFF. The CDR3 bases are TGTGCCTGGAGTGTACCGGCCCCCGGGACTCGAAACAATGAGCAGTTCTTC.

This chain uses TRBV7-2 with TRBJ1-2; no clear D gene. CDR1 and CDR2 from the germline V gene are SGHTA and FQGNSA. V lost 2 bases, J lost 7 bases, and 8 bases lay in between. The CDR3 extends over 12 amino acids. This CDR3 is CASSLMEGGYTF. The CDR3 nucleotides read TGTGCCAGCAGCTTAATGGAAGGTGGCTACACCTTC.

The rearrangement uses TRBV11-3 and TRBJ2-7; the D gene could be TRBD1 or TRBD2 (5 bases each). From germline, CDR1 is SGHNT and CDR2 YENEEA. Between the trimmed V and J ends, which lost 3 bases and 5 bases, there was a span of 14 bases. This CDR3 region has 14 residues. CDR3 DNA sequence: TGTGCCAGCAGCTTCGGCCAGGGAGAAAACGAGCAGTACTTC. It specifies CASSFGQGENEQYF.

The chain has TRBV3-1 (or the pseudogene TRBV3-2) and TRBJ1-5; D call uncertain. The germline gives CDR1 LGHDT, CDR2 YNNKEL (reference sequence). The V gene lost 1 base and the J gene lost 7 bases, with 8 bases spanning the gap. The CDR3 runs to 13 residues. The DNA for the CDR3 is TGTGCCAGCAGCCAAGGTCGTGAGCAGCCCCAGCATTTT. Its translation is CASSQGREQPQHF.